The entry that follows covers one T cell receptor beta chain sequence. It has no known antigen specificity. No much larger clone is present one base from it, and per-base qualities are unavailable. The label giving this sample's treatment or condition can be read as: in vitro stimulation with specific CMV peptide epitopes to enrich CMV-specific T cells. V and J lose 10 bases and 4 bases, and a span of 22 bases separates them. Its CDR3 holds 16 amino acids, cysteine through phenylalanine. The CDR3 DNA has 48 bases and is translated from base 1. CDR1 is given as SGHVS and CDR2 as FQNEAQ, both from the germline V gene. This sample was included in a study of T cell repertoires in cytomegalovirus infection (dated by TCRdb to the late 2010s). Background on the whole study: Alongside well-studied HLA-B-restricted epitopes, the peptide stimulations were aimed at recently identified HLA-C-restricted CMV epitopes, whose presentation resists viral immunomodulation. Donor HLA type was relevant to the analysis, because carriage of CMV infection together with the matching HLA type was indicated by public TCR beta signatures. What the study reported, not specific to this receptor: The ex vivo response was dominated by HLA-C-restricted CMV-specific TCR beta clonotypes, and the single most frequent clonotype in two of eight donors was supplied by these HLA-C-restricted clonotypes. Cumulative frequency of public TCR beta family members discriminated carriers of CMV infection plus the relevant HLA type in this cohort and an independent roughly 320-donor cohort.

These reads were obtained on an Illumina HiSeq 1500. The raw public reads went through TCRdb reprocessing: fastp at Q25, MiXCR clone calling, in-frame beta chains kept. Entries that share a CDR3 protein sequence are merged under the most common genes and DNA. The sample records hundreds of thousands of distinct CDR3 sequences, approximately 31% of which are singletons. The ten largest clones capture around an eighth of the sample. This sequence uses TRBV7-8 and TRBJ2-2, with the D gene not clear enough to name. This clonotype was sampled from a human donor in good health (CMV status not recorded). Some clones in this sample may be carry-over from other donors' samples. The source was cultured CD8+ T cells from PBMCs, collected from culture after CMV antigen stimulation. CDR3 loop: CATLATPRWGTGELFF. The sequenced DNA is TGTGCCACTCTGGCGACGCCCCGGTGGGGCACCGGGGAGCTGTTTTTT. Beyond the CDR3, the reference TRBV7-8 and TRBJ2-2 genes provide the residues; the full variable domain reads: GAGVSQSPRYKVAKRGQDVALRCDPISGHVSLFWYQQALGQGPEFLTYFQNEAQLDKSGLPSDRFFAERPEGSVSTLKIQRTQQEDSAVYLCATLATPRWGTGELFFGEGSRLTVL.